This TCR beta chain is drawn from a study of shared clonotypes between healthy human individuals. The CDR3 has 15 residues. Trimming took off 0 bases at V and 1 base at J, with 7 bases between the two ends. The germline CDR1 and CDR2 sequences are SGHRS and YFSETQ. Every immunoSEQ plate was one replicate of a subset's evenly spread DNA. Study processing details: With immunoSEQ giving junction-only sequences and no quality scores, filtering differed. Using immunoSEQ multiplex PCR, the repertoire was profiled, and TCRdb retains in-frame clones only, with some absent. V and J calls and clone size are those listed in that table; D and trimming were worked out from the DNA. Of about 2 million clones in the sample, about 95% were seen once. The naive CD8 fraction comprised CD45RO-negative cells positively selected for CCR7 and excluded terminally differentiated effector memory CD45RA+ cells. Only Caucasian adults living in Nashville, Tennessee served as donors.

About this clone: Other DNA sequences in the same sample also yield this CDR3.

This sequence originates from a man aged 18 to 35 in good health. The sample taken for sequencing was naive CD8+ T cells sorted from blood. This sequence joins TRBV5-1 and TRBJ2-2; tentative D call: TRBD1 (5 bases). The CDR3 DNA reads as TGCGCCAGCAGCTTGGGGGGCGTGAACACCGGGGAGCTGTTTTTT. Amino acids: CASSLGGVNTGELFF. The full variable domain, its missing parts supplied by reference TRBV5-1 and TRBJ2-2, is KAGVTQTPRYLIKTRGQQVTLSCSPISGHRSVSWYQQTPGQGLQFLFEYFSETQRNKGNFPGRFSGRQFSNSRSEMNVSTLELGDSALYLCASSLGGVNTGELFFGEGSRLTVL.